This T cell receptor (beta chain) was observed in a study of T cells in Graves' hyperthyroidism and ophthalmopathy. Regions amplified from RNA transcripts were the TCR beta CDR3 regions. First-round RT-PCR of the TCR CDR3 relied on the HTBI primer set. Each CDR3 protein gets one entry after TCRdb re-called the multiplex PCR reads with MiXCR. Of under 650,000 distinct CDR3 sequences in the sample, around 15% were seen once. Overall study results and limits: The majority of expanded thyroid clonotypes above 0.001 also appeared in blood.

Patients showing uncontrolled infection, other autoimmune disease, pregnancy or lactation were ineligible. The CDR3 totals 17 residues. Germline V gives CDR1 MNHEY, CDR2 SVGEGT. The V segment lost 2 bases and the J segment 5 bases; nucleotides outside the gene matches: 13. This clonotype came up many times. What it binds is unknown. The chain recombines TRBV6-2 or TRBV6-3 with TRBJ2-7; 9 nucleotides match TRBD2. What was sequenced was blood. This sequence was found in a woman aged 25 to 39 with Graves' hyperthyroidism. Written as DNA, the CDR3 is TGTGCCAGCAGTTACACGTACGGCGGTAGCGGGAGAAACGAGCAGTACTTC. It specifies CASSYTYGGSGRNEQYF.